The 20 T cell receptor beta chains given below trace back to one sample, sequenced in a study of blood T cell repertoires in COVID-19. Assay: immunoSEQ multiplex PCR; the TCRdb copy retains only in-frame clones and omits some. The sample consists of around 70,000 clones, 80% to 95% of them appearing once. Sequencing used peripheral blood. Receptors were obtained from a man in his fifties with COVID-19, enrolled during active disease.

This clone was picked up one time. The V gene is TRBV5-4, the J gene TRBJ2-5; TRBD1 aligns across 10 bases. The germline V gene has CDR1 SGHNT and CDR2 YYREEE (reference sequence). Losses at the gene ends were 5 bases for V and 7 bases for J; bases not matched to a gene: 8. This CDR3 has 14 amino acids. The CDR3 is CASSPGQGRGTQYF. DNA for the CDR3: TGTGCCAGCAGTCCGGGACAGGGGCGCGGGACCCAGTACTTC.

The CDR3 spells CASSPTGLLYEQYF. CDR3 DNA sequence: TGTGCCAGCAGCCCAACGGGACTCCTCTACGAGCAGTACTTC. The chain is built from TRBV7-2 and TRBJ2-7, with D perhaps TRBD2 (6 bases). Trimming took off 5 bases at V and 3 bases at J, with 14 bases between the two ends. The CDR3 extends over 14 amino acids. Germline loops: CDR1 SGHTA, CDR2 FQGNSA.

A word on this clone: Other DNA sequences of this sample code for an identical CDR3. The chain carries TRBV10-3 and TRBJ2-7; TRBD1 matches at 10 bases. V trimming: 6 bases; J trimming: 3 bases; junction bases outside the gene matches: 2. CDR1 and CDR2 from the germline V gene are ENHRY and SYGVKD. This CDR3 comprises 13 residues. The DNA for the CDR3 is TGTGCCATCAGCCGGGACAGGGGCTACGAGCAGTACTTC. It codes for CAISRDRGYEQYF.

The chain links TRBV7-2 to TRBJ1-3; D possibly corresponds to TRBD1 (6 bases). V shed 5 bases and J shed 4 bases, with 12 bases lying between them. The CDR3 totals 14 residues. Germline CDR1 SGHTA, CDR2 FQGNSA. The CDR3 spells CASSPGGHGNTIYF. CDR3 bases: TGTGCCAGCAGCCCGGGGGGGCACGGAAACACCATATATTTT.

J is TRBJ2-7 and V is TRBV19; 7 nucleotides line up with TRBD1. The CDR3 is 14 residues long. The germline V gene encodes CDR1 LNHDA and CDR2 SQIVND (reference sequence). Losses at the gene ends were 5 bases for V and 2 bases for J; bases not matched to a gene: 6. CDR3 loop: CASSSGQNTYEQYF. The CDR3 region has the DNA TGTGCCAGTAGTTCGGGACAGAATACCTACGAGCAGTACTTC. Complete variable domain (other parts from reference TRBV19 and TRBJ2-7): DGGITQSPKYLFRKEGQNVTLSCEQNLNHDAMYWYRQDPGQGLRLIYYSQIVNDFQKGDIAEGYSVSREKKESFPLTVTSAQKNPTAFYLCASSSGQNTYEQYFGPGTRLTVT.

The CDR3: CASSYSGGKAFF. CDR3 bases: TGTGCCAGCAGTTACTCGGGAGGCAAAGCTTTCTTT. V gene TRBV6-5 combines with J gene TRBJ1-1, with D uncertain. CDR3 length: 12 residues. The germline V and J ends were trimmed by 0 bases and 9 bases, with 8 bases remaining between them. CDR1 and CDR2 (germline): MNHEY, SVGAGI.

V usage is TRBV4-3 and J usage is TRBJ2-1, with TRBD2 matching over 12 bases. The trim removed 6 bases at V and 2 bases at J, leaving 5 bases unmatched. Germline V gene data show CDR1 as LGHNA and CDR2 as YSLEER. The CDR3 runs to 16 residues. CDR3: CASSPRLAGAYNEQFF. CDR3 in DNA: TGCGCCAGCAGTCCCCGACTAGCGGGAGCCTACAATGAGCAGTTCTTC.

The CDR3 reads CSAEAGGIHEQYF. The CDR3 region has the DNA TGCAGCGCCGAGGCGGGGGGGATCCACGAGCAGTACTTC. The chain has TRBV29-1 and TRBJ2-7; TRBD2 matches at 9 bases. This CDR3 is 13 amino acids long. Per germline, CDR1 SQVTM and CDR2 ANQGSEA. Trimming cost V 7 bases and J 5 bases; bases outside gene matches: 9.

The V and J genes are TRBV5-4 and TRBJ2-5; D is undetermined. The germline V gene encodes CDR1 SGHNT and CDR2 YYREEE (reference sequence). The germline V and J ends were trimmed by 0 bases and 4 bases, with 7 bases remaining between them. This CDR3 has 13 amino acids. The CDR3 coding sequence is TGTGCCAGCAGCTTGGATCCGGGAGAGACCCAGTACTTC. Protein product: CASSLDPGETQYF.

The gene calls are TRBV6-5 and TRBJ1-2; the match to TRBD1 covers 9 bases. The V gene end was trimmed by 5 bases and the J gene end by 6 bases; junction bases not matched to a gene: 4. There are 13 residues in the CDR3. Germline CDR1 reads MNHEY; CDR2 reads SVGAGI. CDR3 coding DNA: TGTGCCAGCAGTAGACAGGGGGGGGATGGCTACACCTTC. This gives the protein CASSRQGGDGYTF.

This chain links TRBV11-2 with TRBJ1-6; 8 nucleotides match TRBD1. The V gene end was trimmed by 5 bases and the J gene end by 10 bases; junction bases not matched to a gene: 7. The CDR3 totals 14 residues. Looked up from germline, CDR1 is SGHAT and CDR2 is FQNNGV. DNA of the CDR3: TGTGCCAGCAGCCTAGGACAGGGAGGATCACCCCTCCACTTT. It encodes CASSLGQGGSPLHF.

The rearrangement links TRBV7-3 to TRBJ2-3; maybe TRBD2 (6 bases). The V gene's germline CDR1 is SGHTA and CDR2 FQGTGA. The CDR3 length is 14 residues. The V gene lost 5 bases and the J gene lost 0 bases, with 9 bases spanning the gap. This CDR3 is CASSPGTSTDTQYF. DNA of the CDR3: TGTGCCAGCAGCCCTGGGACTAGCACAGATACGCAGTATTTT.

The chain employs TRBV19 and TRBJ1-2; D gene unclear. The CDR3 is 11 residues long. V shed 1 base and J shed 8 bases, with 5 bases lying between them. CDR1 is LNHDA, CDR2 SQIVND, per germline (reference sequence). CDR3 nucleotide sequence: TGTGCCAGTAGTATAGGAGCGGGCTACACCTTC. This codes for CASSIGAGYTF.

The chain recombines TRBV4-3 with TRBJ2-2; unclear D gene. The germline gives CDR1 LGHNA, CDR2 YSLEER. The length of the CDR3 is 14 residues. V dropped 1 base and J dropped 1 base, with 4 bases sitting between them. The CDR3 region has the DNA TGCGCCAGCAGCCAAGCAGAGAACACCGGGGAGCTGTTTTTT. Residues: CASSQAENTGELFF.

CDR3 in DNA: TGTGCCAGCTTGGGACAGGGGGCCTACGAGCAGTACTTC. Translated, it gives CASLGQGAYEQYF. J is TRBJ2-7 and V is TRBV2; 11 bases align to TRBD1. Germline V lookup: CDR1 SNHLY, CDR2 FYNNEI. The V and J ends lost 8 bases and 2 bases, in that order; junction bases with no gene match: 2. The CDR3 consists of 13 residues.

The chain carries TRBV19 and TRBJ1-2, with TRBD1 matching over 11 bases. From germline, CDR1 is LNHDA and CDR2 SQIVND (reference sequence). The CDR3 runs to 17 residues. The trim removed 5 bases at V and 3 bases at J, leaving 11 bases unmatched. CDR3 DNA: TGTGCCAGTAGTCTTTCCCCAGAGGGACAGGGGGACTATGGCTACACCTTC. This translates into CASSLSPEGQGDYGYTF.

The rearrangement joins TRBV6-5 to TRBJ2-7, with 9 bases identical to TRBD1. Germline V lookup: CDR1 MNHEY, CDR2 SVGAGI. After removal of 8 bases from V and 0 bases from J, the junction contained 8 bases not matched to a gene. This CDR3 has 15 amino acids. The CDR3 spells CASRKTGGASYEQYF. DNA of the CDR3: TGTGCCAGCCGGAAAACAGGGGGCGCCTCCTACGAGCAGTACTTC.

A single count supports this clone. This chain uses TRBV25-1 with TRBJ2-6; D ambiguous. V shed 0 bases and J shed 0 bases, with 6 bases lying between them. The germline V gene has CDR1 MGHDK and CDR2 SYGVNS. The CDR3 consists of 16 residues. CDR3 in DNA: TGTGCCAGCAGTGAATATCCCAGCTCTGGGGCCAACGTCCTGACTTTC. It codes for CASSEYPSSGANVLTF. Together with reference TRBV25-1 and TRBJ2-6, the CDR3 gives the full variable domain: EADIYQTPRYLVIGTGKKITLECSQTMGHDKMYWYQQDPGMELHLIHYSYGVNSTEKGDLSSESTVSRIRTEHFPLTLESARPSHTSQYLCASSEYPSSGANVLTFGAGSRLTVL.

The gene calls are TRBV29-1 and TRBJ2-3; D unclear. The germline gives CDR1 SQVTM, CDR2 ANQGSEA. Deletions cut 3 bases from V and 6 bases from J, with 7 bases between. The CDR3 spans 11 residues. The CDR3, as DNA: TGCAGCGTTGATTGGGCCGATACGCAGTATTTT. Translating gives CSVDWADTQYF.

This chain links TRBV7-9 with TRBJ1-6; D is possibly TRBD1 (6 bases). CDR1 and CDR2 (germline): SEHNR, FQNEAQ (reference sequence). The V end was cut by 8 bases, the J end by 4 bases, with 18 bases between. The CDR3 is 16 amino acids. DNA of the CDR3: TGTGCCAGCGCCTCCCGGACACAGGGATATAATTCACCCCTCCACTTT. As protein: CASASRTQGYNSPLHF.